The 21 T cell receptor beta chains below all came from one sample that was sequenced in a study of cytomegalovirus exposure and HLA in healthy donors. With 60 Vbeta and 13 Jbeta primers, the PCR was carried out. The table came from immunoSEQ multiplex PCR; TCRdb's copy has only in-frame clones and leaves some out. The sample lists 120,000 to 150,000 clones; over 75% were seen once. The material sequenced was PBMCs. These receptors came from a female donor in good health and CMV-seronegative.

This clone showed up just a few times. The chain recombines TRBV9 with TRBJ1-4; the D is unclear. Trimming left V 0 bases short and J 5 bases short, with 8 bases between. CDR3 length equals 14 residues. CDR1 SGDLS and CDR2 YYNGEE come from the germline V gene. CDR3 DNA sequence: TGTGCCAGCAGCGTAGAGGGAGGGAATGAAAAACTGTTTTTT. Protein sequence: CASSVEGGNEKLFF.

This clone was seen just once. The CDR3 DNA is TGCGCCAGCAGCTTGGCCGGAGACGGCCGCTATGGCTACACCTTC. It is translated as CASSLAGDGRYGYTF. The chain employs TRBV5-1 and TRBJ1-2; D is unclear. This CDR3 is 15 amino acids long. In germline, CDR1 is SGHRS, CDR2 YFSETQ. Trimming stripped 0 bases from V and 4 bases from J, with 13 bases between.

This clone appeared once. The chain employs TRBV4-1 and TRBJ2-1; TRBD1 agrees at 7 bases. Germline CDR1 is MGHRA and CDR2 is YSYEKL. CDR3 size: 16 residues. The J segment lost 7 bases and the V segment lost 0 bases, leaving 9 bases of the junction unmatched. The CDR3 region is CASSQDRQGSWNEQFF. The DNA for the CDR3 is TGCGCCAGCAGCCAAGATCGACAGGGCTCGTGGAATGAGCAGTTCTTC.

The gene calls are TRBV7-3 and TRBJ2-3, with a possible D match to TRBD1 (6 bases). The ends were cut back, 6 bases at V and 3 bases at J, with 13 bases in the middle. Germline V gene sequence: CDR1 SGHTA, CDR2 FQGTGA. The CDR3 loop spans 14 amino acids. In DNA form, the CDR3 reads TGTGCCAGCAGTTACACAGGGATGACAGATACGCAGTATTTT. Translating it yields CASSYTGMTDTQYF.

The chain combines TRBV4-2 with TRBJ2-3, with a tentative D call TRBD2 (5 bases). Looked up from germline, CDR1 is LGHNA and CDR2 is YNFKEQ. V was shortened by 1 base and J by 6 bases, with 14 bases between the two germline ends. The CDR3 totals 15 residues. The DNA for the CDR3 is TGTGCCAGCAGCCAAGGGGGAGAGGAAGGGGATACGCAGTATTTT. The encoded protein is CASSQGGEEGDTQYF.

The V and J genes are TRBV7-6 and TRBJ2-1; D not certain. The germline CDR1 and CDR2 sequences are SGHVS and FNYEAQ. V was clipped by 1 base and J by 5 bases, with 6 bases between them. The CDR3 runs 13 residues. The CDR3 is CASSLGRNNEQFF. CDR3 DNA: TGTGCCAGCAGCTTAGGCAGGAACAATGAGCAGTTCTTC.

CDR3 DNA sequence: TGCGCCAGTACCGGACAGGTCGGCACCGGGGAGCTGTTTTTT. The encoded protein is CASTGQVGTGELFF. This rearrangement joins TRBV4-1 to TRBJ2-2; 7 bases are shared with TRBD1. Germline V gene lookup returns CDR1 MGHRA and CDR2 YSYEKL. V lost 9 bases, J lost 4 bases, and 8 bases stayed unmatched. The CDR3 sequence is 14 residues long.

The chain uses TRBV4-1 and TRBJ2-1; no clear D. Per the germline V gene, CDR1 is MGHRA and CDR2 is YSYEKL. The CDR3 covers 14 residues. Trimming took 0 bases from V and 7 from J, leaving 10 bases between them. CDR3 DNA sequence: TGCGCCAGCAGCCAAGAACCCGGGTGGAATGAGCAGTTCTTC. Translated: CASSQEPGWNEQFF.

The rearrangement uses TRBV11-2 and TRBJ2-1, with 8 bases matching TRBD2. The CDR3 is 15 residues long. Germline CDR1 and CDR2: SGHAT and FQNNGV. Unmatched junction bases numbered 10, after V lost 4 bases and J lost 8 bases. The CDR3 DNA follows: TGTGCCAGCAGCTCACTGGGGGTAGCGGGGTATGAGCAGTTCTTC. This codes for CASSSLGVAGYEQFF.

Remarks on this clone: It is likely a read error, because the conserved phenylalanine at the end of the CDR3 is missing. The chain employs TRBV27 and TRBJ1-5; D uncertain. The CDR3 consists of 14 residues. Trimming took 4 bases from V and 2 from J, leaving 9 bases between them. In germline, CDR1 is MNHEY, CDR2 SMNVEV (reference sequence). The CDR3 DNA sequence: TGTGCCAGCAGTTCGCTGCAGGGCAATCAGCCCCAGCATGTT. This sequence encodes CASSSLQGNQPQHV.

Points on this clone: The sample carries other DNA sequences with the same CDR3. The genes are TRBV28 and TRBJ2-5; 11 bases map to TRBD2. The J segment lost 1 base and the V segment lost 6 bases, leaving 7 bases of the junction unmatched. CDR3 length: 16 amino acids. Germline V gene lookup returns CDR1 MDHEN and CDR2 SYDVKM. In nucleotides, the CDR3 is TGTGCCAGCAGCTTAACTAGCGGGGGACTCCAAGAGACCCAGTACTTC. It encodes CASSLTSGGLQETQYF.

The chain couples TRBV2 to TRBJ1-2; TRBD1 matches 7 bases. This CDR3 contains 17 residues. Losses at the gene ends were 8 bases for V and 7 bases for J; bases not matched to a gene: 22. Germline CDR1 and CDR2: SNHLY and FYNNEI. CDR3 sequence: CASLDRAFILGVSGYTF. The CDR3 DNA reads as TGTGCCAGCTTAGACAGGGCCTTCATCCTGGGAGTTAGTGGCTACACCTTC.

The chain has TRBV19 and TRBJ2-7, with D perhaps matching TRBD2 (6 bases). This CDR3 has 14 amino acids. Germline V gene data show CDR1 as LNHDA and CDR2 as SQIVND (reference sequence). The V end lost 7 bases, the J end lost 0 bases, and 13 bases lay between the germline ends. The CDR3 bases are TGTGCCAGTATGGGGTCCGGGGGCTCCTACGAGCAGTACTTC. Its translation is CASMGSGGSYEQYF.

This chain connects TRBV19 to TRBJ2-1, with TRBD2 matching 11 bases. This CDR3 has 17 residues. V trimming: 2 bases; J trimming: 7 bases; junction bases outside the gene matches: 10. Germline CDR1 is LNHDA and CDR2 is SQIVND (reference sequence). The CDR3 coding sequence is TGTGCCAGTAGTATACTCAAGACTAGCGGGATTTTGAATGAGCAGTTCTTC. It is translated as CASSILKTSGILNEQFF.

The rearrangement uses TRBV7-2 and TRBJ2-7; D not certain. V was clipped by 5 bases and J by 0 bases, with 5 bases between them. This CDR3 has 12 residues. The germline V gene has CDR1 SGHTA and CDR2 FQGNSA. In DNA form, the CDR3 reads TGTGCCAGCAGCGCGAGCTCCTACGAGCAGTACTTC. It specifies CASSASSYEQYF.

The V and J genes are TRBV27 and TRBJ2-3, with 7 bases identical to TRBD2. Per the germline V gene, CDR1 is MNHEY and CDR2 is SMNVEV (reference sequence). Germline trimming cut 1 base from V and 2 bases from J; bases unmatched to any gene: 6. The CDR3 runs 16 residues. CDR3 sequence (DNA): TGTGCCAGCAGTTTATTAACTAGCGCCTACACAGATACGCAGTATTTT. Protein sequence: CASSLLTSAYTDTQYF.

The rearrangement uses TRBV27 and TRBJ2-7; 8 bases agree with TRBD1. CDR1 MNHEY and CDR2 SMNVEV come from the germline V gene (reference sequence). The CDR3 is 15 residues long. The V and J ends lost 7 bases and 0 bases, in that order; junction bases with no gene match: 8. The CDR3 region is CASTLRTGSSYEQYF. As DNA, the CDR3 is TGTGCCAGCACCTTACGGACAGGGAGCTCCTACGAGCAGTACTTC.

As DNA, the CDR3 is TGTGCCAGCAGTTTATTGGCCGGGGGGGGGAACACTGAAGCTTTCTTT. It encodes CASSLLAGGGNTEAFF. The chain carries TRBV28 and TRBJ1-1; the D gene is possibly TRBD1 (5 bases). The CDR3 runs to 16 residues. V was cut by 1 base and J by 1 base, with 13 bases left in between. CDR1 is MDHEN, CDR2 SYDVKM, per germline.

This chain joins TRBV4-1 and TRBJ2-3, with 8 bases identical to TRBD2. CDR1 is MGHRA, CDR2 YSYEKL, per germline. The CDR3 is 16 amino acids. The junction had 7 bases not matched to a gene; V was cut back by 0 bases and J by 5 bases. CDR3 sequence reads: CASSQESSGSGDTQYF. The CDR3 DNA sequence: TGCGCCAGCAGCCAAGAATCCAGCGGGAGCGGAGATACGCAGTATTTT.

This clone was found a few times. V usage is TRBV21-1 and J usage is TRBJ2-3; the table's D call of TRBD2 was not tested on the DNA. TRBV21-1 is described as a pseudogene. This CDR3 comprises 15 residues. The CDR3 protein is CASLGEQPNADTQYF. CDR3 bases: TGTGCCAGCCTCGGGGAACAACCTAATGCAGATACGCAGTATTTT.

The chain joins TRBV10-3 to TRBJ2-4; D is possibly TRBD1 (6 bases). CDR3 size: 15 residues. Trimming took off 0 bases at V and 4 bases at J, with 10 bases between the two ends. CDR1 is ENHRY and CDR2 is SYGVKD in the germline V gene. The CDR3 here is CAISESGQGKNIQYF. CDR3 bases: TGTGCCATCAGTGAGTCGGGGCAGGGGAAAAACATTCAGTACTTC.